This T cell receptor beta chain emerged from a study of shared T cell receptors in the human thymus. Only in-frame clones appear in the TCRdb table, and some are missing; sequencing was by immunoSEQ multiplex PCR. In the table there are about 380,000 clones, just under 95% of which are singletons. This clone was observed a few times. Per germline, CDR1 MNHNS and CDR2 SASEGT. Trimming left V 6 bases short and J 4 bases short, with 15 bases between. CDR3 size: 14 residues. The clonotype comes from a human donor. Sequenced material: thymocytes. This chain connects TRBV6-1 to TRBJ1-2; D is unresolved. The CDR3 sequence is CASRPRGKLYGYTF. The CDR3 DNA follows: TGTGCCAGCAGACCGCGAGGGAAACTCTATGGCTACACCTTC.